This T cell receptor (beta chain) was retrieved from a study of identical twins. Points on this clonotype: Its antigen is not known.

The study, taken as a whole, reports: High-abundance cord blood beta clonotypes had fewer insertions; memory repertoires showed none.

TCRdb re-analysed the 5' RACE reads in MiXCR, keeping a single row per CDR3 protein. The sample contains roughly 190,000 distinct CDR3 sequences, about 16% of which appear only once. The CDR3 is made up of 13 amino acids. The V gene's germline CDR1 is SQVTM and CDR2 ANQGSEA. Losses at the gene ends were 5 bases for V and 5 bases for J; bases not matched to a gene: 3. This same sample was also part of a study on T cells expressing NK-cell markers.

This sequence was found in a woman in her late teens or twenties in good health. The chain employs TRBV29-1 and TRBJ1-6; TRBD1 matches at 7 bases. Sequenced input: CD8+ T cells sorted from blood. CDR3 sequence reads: CSVKGQHNSPLHF. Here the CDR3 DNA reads TGCAGCGTTAAGGGACAGCATAATTCACCCCTCCACTTT.